This T cell receptor (beta chain) was profiled in a study of T cell changes during pregnancy in multiple sclerosis. Assay: immunoSEQ multiplex PCR; the TCRdb copy retains only in-frame clones and omits some. This sample carries about 64,000 clones, approximately 91% of them seen once, and the ten largest clones take 1.3%. The trim removed 0 bases at V and 3 bases at J, leaving 2 bases unmatched. This CDR3 has 16 amino acids. CDR1 and CDR2 from the germline V gene are SGHTS and YDEGEE. The specimen comprised peripheral blood, sampled in the second trimester of pregnancy. This chain uses TRBV5-8 with TRBJ2-3; the match to TRBD2 covers 12 bases. This receptor was taken from a female donor with multiple sclerosis, enrolled in a pregnancy study. The DNA of the CDR3 is TGTGCCAGCAGCTTGGGGGGGACTAGCGGGACAGATACGCAGTATTTT. Translated: CASSLGGTSGTDTQYF.